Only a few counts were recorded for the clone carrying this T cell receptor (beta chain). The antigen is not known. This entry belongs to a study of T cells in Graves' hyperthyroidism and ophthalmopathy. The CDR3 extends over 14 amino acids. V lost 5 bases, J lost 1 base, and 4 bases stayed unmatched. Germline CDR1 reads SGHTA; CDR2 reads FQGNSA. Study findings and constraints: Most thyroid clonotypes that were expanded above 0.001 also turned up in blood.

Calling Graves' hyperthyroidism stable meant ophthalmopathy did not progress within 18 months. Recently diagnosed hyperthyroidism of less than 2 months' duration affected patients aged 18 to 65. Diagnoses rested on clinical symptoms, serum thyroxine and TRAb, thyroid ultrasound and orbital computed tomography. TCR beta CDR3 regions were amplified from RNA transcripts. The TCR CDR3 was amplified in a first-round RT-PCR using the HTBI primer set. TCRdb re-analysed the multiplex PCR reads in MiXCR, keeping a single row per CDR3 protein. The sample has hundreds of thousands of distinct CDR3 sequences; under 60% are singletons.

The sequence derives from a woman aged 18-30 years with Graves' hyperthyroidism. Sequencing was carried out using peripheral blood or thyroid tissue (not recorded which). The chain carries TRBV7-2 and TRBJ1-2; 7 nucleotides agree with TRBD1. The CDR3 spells CASSLTGINYGYTF. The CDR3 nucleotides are TGTGCCAGCAGCCTGACAGGGATTAACTATGGCTACACCTTC.